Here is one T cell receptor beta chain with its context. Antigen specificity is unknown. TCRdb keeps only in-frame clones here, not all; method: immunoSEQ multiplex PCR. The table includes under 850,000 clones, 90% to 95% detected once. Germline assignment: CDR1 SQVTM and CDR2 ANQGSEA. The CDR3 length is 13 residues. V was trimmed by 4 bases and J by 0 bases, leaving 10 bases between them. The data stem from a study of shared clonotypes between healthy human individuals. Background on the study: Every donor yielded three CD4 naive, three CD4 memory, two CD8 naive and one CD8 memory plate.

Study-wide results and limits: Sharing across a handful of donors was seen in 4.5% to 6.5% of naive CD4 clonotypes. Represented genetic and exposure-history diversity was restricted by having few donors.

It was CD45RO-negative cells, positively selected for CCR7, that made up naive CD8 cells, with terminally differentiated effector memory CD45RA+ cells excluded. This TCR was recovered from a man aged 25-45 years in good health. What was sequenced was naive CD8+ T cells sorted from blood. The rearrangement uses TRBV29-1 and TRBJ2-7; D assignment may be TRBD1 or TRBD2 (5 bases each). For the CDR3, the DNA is TGCAGCGTTGGGGGACCTAGCTCCTACGAGCAGTACTTC. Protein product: CSVGGPSSYEQYF.